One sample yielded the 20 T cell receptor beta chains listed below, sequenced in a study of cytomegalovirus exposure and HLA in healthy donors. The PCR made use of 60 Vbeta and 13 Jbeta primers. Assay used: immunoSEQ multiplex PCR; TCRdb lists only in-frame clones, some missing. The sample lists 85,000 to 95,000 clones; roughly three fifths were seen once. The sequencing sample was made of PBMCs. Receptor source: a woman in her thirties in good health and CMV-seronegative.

This CDR3 reads CASSFRRSSTDTQYF. DNA for the CDR3: TGCGCCAGCAGCTTTCGGCGGTCTAGCACAGATACGCAGTATTTT. The V call is TRBV5-1, the J call TRBJ2-3; D ambiguous. V lost 2 bases, J lost 0 bases, and 10 bases lay in between. Germline-derived CDR1 and CDR2 are SGHRS and YFSETQ. The CDR3 totals 15 residues. Supplemented by reference TRBV5-1 and TRBJ2-3, the full variable domain reads KAGVTQTPRYLIKTRGQQVTLSCSPISGHRSVSWYQQTPGQGLQFLFEYFSETQRNKGNFPGRFSGRQFSNSRSEMNVSTLELGDSALYLCASSFRRSSTDTQYFGPGTRLTVL.

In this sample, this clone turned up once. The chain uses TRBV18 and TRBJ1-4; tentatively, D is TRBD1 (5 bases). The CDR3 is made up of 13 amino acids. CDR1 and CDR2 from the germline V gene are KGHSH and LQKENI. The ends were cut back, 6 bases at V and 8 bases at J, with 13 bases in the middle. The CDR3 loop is CASSEGRDEKLFF. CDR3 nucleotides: TGTGCCAGCTCGGAGGGCAGGGACGAAAAACTGTTTTTT.

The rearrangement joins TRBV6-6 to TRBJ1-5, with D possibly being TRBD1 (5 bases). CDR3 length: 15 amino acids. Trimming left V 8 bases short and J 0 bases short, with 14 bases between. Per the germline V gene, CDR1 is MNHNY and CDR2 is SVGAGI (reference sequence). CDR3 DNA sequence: TGTGCCAGCTTAACGGCAGGGTATAGCAATCAGCCCCAGCATTTT. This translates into CASLTAGYSNQPQHF.

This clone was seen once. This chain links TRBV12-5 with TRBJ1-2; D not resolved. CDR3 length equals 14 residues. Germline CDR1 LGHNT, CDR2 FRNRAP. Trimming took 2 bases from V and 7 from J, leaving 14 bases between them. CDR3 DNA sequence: TGTGCTAGTGGTTTGTCAGGAGGATACTGTGGCTACACCTTC. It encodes CASGLSGGYCGYTF.

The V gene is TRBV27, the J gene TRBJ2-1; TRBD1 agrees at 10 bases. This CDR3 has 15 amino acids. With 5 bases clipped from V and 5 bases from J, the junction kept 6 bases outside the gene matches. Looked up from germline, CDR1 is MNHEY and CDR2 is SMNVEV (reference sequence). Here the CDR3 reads CASSTDRGKDNEQFF. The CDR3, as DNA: TGTGCCAGCAGTACGGACAGGGGGAAGGACAATGAGCAGTTCTTC.

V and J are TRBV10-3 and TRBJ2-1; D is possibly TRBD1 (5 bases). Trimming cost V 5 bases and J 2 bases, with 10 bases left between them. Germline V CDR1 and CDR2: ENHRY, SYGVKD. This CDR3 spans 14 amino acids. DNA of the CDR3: TGTGCCATCAGTTCGACAGAGCCCTACAATGAGCAGTTCTTC. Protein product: CAISSTEPYNEQFF.

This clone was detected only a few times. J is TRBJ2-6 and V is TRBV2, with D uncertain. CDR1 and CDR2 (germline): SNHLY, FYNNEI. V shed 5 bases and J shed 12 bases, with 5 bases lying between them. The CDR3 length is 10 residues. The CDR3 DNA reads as TGTGCCAGCAGTTACAGCGTCCTGACTTTC. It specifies CASSYSVLTF.

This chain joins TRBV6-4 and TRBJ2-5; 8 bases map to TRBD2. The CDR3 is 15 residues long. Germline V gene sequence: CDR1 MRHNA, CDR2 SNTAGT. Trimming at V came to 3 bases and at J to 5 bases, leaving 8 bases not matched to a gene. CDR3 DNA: TGTGCCAGCAGTGAGGGGGCGGGGGGTCCGGAGACCCAGTACTTC. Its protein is CASSEGAGGPETQYF.

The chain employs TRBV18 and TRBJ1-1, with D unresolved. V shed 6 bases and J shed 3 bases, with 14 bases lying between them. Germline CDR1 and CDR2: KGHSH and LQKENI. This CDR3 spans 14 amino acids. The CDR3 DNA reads TGTGCCAGCTCCAAGGGAGGGAAGGACACTGAAGCTTTCTTT. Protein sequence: CASSKGGKDTEAFF.

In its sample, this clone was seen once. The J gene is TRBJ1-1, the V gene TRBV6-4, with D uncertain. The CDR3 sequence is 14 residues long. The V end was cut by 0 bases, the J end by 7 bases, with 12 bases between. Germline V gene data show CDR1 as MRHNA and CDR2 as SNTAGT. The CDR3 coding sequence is TGTGCCAGCAGTGACTCGCGGGAAGTGGGTGAAGCTTTCTTT. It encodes CASSDSREVGEAFF.

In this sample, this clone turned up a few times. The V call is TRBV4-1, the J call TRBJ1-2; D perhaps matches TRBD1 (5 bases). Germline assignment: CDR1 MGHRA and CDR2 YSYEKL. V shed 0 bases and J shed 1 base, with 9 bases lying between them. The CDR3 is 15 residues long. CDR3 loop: CASSQDAQGNYGYTF. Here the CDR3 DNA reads TGCGCCAGCAGCCAAGATGCTCAGGGTAACTATGGCTACACCTTC.

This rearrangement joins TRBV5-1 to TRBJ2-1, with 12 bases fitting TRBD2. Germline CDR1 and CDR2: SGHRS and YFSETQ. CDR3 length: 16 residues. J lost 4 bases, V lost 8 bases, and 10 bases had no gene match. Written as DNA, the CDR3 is TGCGCCAGTAGGACACAGACTAGCGGGAGATACAATGAGCAGTTCTTC. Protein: CASRTQTSGRYNEQFF.

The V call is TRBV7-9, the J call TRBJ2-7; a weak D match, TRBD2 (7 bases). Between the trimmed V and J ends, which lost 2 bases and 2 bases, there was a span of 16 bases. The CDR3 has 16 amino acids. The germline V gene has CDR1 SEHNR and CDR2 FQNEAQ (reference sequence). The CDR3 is CASSLIFRGATYEQYF. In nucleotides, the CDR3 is TGTGCCAGCAGCTTAATCTTTCGGGGGGCCACCTACGAGCAGTACTTC.

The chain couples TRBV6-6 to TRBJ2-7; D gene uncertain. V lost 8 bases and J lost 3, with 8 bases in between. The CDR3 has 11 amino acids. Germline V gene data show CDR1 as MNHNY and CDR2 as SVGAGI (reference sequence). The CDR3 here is CASANGYEQYF. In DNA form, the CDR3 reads TGTGCCAGCGCCAACGGCTACGAGCAGTACTTC.

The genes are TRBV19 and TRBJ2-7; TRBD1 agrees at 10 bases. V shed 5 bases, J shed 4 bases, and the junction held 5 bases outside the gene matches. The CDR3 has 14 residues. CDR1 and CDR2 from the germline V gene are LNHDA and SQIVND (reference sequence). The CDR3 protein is CASSGDRGRYEQYF. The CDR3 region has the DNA TGTGCCAGTAGTGGGGACAGGGGTCGGTACGAGCAGTACTTC.

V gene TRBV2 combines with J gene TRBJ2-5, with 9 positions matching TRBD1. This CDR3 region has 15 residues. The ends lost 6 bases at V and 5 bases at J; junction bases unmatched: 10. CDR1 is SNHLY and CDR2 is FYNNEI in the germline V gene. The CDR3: CASRATGTGQETQYF. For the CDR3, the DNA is TGTGCCAGCAGGGCCACCGGGACAGGGCAGGAGACCCAGTACTTC. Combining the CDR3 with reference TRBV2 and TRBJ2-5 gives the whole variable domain EPEVTQTPSHQVTQMGQEVILRCVPISNHLYFYWYRQILGQKVEFLVSFYNNEISEKSEIFDDQFSVERPDGSNFTLKIRSTKLEDSAMYFCASRATGTGQETQYFGPGTRLLVL.

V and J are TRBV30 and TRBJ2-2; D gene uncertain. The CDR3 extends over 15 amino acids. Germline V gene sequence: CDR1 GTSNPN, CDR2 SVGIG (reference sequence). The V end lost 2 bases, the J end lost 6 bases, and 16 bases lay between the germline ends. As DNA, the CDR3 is TGTGCCTGGAGTCACTCCGGCAGGTCTCCCGGGGAGCTGTTTTTT. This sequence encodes CAWSHSGRSPGELFF.

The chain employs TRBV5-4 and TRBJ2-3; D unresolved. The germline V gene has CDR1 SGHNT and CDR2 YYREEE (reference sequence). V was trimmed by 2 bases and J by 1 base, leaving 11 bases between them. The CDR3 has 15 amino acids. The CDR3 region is CASSFSPSGTDTQYF. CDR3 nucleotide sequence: TGTGCCAGCAGCTTTTCCCCCAGCGGCACAGATACGCAGTATTTT.

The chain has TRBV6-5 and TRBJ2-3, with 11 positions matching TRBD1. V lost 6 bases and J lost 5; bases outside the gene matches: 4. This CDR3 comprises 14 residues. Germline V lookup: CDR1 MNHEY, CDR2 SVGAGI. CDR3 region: CASRRDRGEDTQYF. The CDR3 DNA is TGTGCCAGCAGGCGGGACAGGGGGGAAGATACGCAGTATTTT.

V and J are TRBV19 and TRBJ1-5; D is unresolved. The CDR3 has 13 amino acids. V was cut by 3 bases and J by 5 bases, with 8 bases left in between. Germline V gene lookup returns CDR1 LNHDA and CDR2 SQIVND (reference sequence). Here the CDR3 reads CASSINSYQPQHF. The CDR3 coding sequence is TGTGCCAGTAGTATTAACAGTTATCAGCCCCAGCATTTT.